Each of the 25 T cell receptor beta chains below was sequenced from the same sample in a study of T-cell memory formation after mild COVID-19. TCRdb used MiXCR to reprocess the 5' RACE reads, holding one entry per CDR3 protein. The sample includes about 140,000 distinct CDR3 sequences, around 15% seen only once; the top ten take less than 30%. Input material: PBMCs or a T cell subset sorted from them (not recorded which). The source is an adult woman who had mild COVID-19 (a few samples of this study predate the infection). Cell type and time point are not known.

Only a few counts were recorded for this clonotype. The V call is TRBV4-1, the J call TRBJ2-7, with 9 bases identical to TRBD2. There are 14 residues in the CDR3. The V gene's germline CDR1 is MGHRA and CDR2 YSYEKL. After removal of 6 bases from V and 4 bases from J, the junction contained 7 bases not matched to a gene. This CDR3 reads CASRLSSGEYEQYF. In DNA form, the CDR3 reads TGCGCCAGCAGGCTCTCTAGCGGGGAGTACGAGCAGTACTTC.

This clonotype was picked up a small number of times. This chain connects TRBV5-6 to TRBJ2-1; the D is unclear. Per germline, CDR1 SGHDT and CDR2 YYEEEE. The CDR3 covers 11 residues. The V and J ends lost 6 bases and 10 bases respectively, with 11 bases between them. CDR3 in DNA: TGTGCCAGCACCCGGAACGCCGAGCAGTTCTTC. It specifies CASTRNAEQFF.

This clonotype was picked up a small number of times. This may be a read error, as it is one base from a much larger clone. The chain's CDR3 is CASSRLAGDYEQYF. DNA for the CDR3: TGTGCCAGCAGCCGTCTAGCGGGAGACTACGAGCAGTACTTC. This chain links TRBV3-1 with TRBJ2-7; TRBD2 matches 10 bases. Losses at the gene ends were 4 bases for V and 3 bases for J; bases not matched to a gene: 3. The CDR3 covers 14 residues. The germline gives CDR1 LGHDT, CDR2 YNNKEL (reference sequence).

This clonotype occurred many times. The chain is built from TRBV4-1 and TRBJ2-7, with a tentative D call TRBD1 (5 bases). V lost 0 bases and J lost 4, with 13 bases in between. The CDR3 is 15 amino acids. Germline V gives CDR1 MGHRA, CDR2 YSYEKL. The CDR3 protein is CASSQDYSGMYEQYF. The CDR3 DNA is TGCGCCAGCAGCCAAGATTATTCAGGGATGTACGAGCAGTACTTC.

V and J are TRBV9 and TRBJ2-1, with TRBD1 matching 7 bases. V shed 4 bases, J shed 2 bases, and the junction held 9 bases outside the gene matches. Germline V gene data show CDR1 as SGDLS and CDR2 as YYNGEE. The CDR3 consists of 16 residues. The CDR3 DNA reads TGTGCCAGCAGCCCATTCCGGGACAGAGCCTACAATGAGCAGTTCTTC. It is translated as CASSPFRDRAYNEQFF.

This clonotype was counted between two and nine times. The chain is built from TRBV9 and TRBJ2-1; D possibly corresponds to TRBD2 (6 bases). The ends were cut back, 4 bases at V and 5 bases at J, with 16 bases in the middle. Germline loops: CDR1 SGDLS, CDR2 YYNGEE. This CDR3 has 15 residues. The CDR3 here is CASSPRLGGHNEQFF. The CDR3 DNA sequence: TGTGCCAGCAGCCCAAGACTAGGAGGCCACAATGAGCAGTTCTTC.

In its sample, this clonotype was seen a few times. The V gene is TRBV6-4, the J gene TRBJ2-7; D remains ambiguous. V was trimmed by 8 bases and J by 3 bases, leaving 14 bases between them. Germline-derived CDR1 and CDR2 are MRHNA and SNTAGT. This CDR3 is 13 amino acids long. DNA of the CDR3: TGTGCCAGCTCCGCTGAGAAGGTCTACGAGCAGTACTTC. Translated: CASSAEKVYEQYF.

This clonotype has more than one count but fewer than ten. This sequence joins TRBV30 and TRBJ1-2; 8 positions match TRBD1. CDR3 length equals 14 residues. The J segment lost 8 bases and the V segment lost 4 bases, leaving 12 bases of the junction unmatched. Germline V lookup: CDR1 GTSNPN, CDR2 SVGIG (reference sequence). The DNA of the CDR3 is TGTGCCTGGATGATGGTCCAGGGGGCGGAGGGCTACACCTTC. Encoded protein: CAWMMVQGAEGYTF. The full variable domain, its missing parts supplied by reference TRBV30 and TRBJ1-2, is SQTIHQWPATLVQPVGSPLSLECTVEGTSNPNLYWYRQAAGRGLQLLFYSVGIGQISSEVPQNLSASRPQDRQFILSSKKLLLSDSGFYLCAWMMVQGAEGYTFGSGTRLTVV.

The CDR3 DNA reads as TGTGCCAGCAGTGTAGGGCAGTCCTACGAGCAGTACTTC. Translation: CASSVGQSYEQYF. The chain is built from TRBV6-1 and TRBJ2-7; D is undetermined. CDR3 size: 13 residues. The germline CDR1 and CDR2 sequences are MNHNS and SASEGT. The V end was cut by 4 bases, the J end by 1 base, with 8 bases between.

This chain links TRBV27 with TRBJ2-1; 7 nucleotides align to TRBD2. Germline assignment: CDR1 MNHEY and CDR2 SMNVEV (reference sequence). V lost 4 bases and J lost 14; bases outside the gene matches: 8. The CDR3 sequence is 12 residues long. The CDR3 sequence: CASSWGGSHKFF. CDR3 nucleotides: TGTGCCAGCAGTTGGGGCGGGAGCCATAAGTTCTTC.

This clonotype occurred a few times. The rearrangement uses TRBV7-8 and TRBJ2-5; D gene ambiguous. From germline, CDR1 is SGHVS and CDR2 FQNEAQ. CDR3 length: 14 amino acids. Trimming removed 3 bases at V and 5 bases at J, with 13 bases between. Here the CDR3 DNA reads TGTGCCAGCAGCTTGCAGGTCAACTGGGAGACCCAGTACTTC. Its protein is CASSLQVNWETQYF.

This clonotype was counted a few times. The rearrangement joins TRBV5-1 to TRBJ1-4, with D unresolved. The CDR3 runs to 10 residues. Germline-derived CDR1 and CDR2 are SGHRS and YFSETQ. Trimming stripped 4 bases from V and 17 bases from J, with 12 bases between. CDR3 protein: CASSPGIYFF. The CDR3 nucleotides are TGCGCCAGCAGCCCCGGGATTTACTTTTTT. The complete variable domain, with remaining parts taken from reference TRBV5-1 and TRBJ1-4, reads KAGVTQTPRYLIKTRGQQVTLSCSPISGHRSVSWYQQTPGQGLQFLFEYFSETQRNKGNFPGRFSGRQFSNSRSEMNVSTLELGDSALYLCASSPGIYFFGSGTQLSVL.

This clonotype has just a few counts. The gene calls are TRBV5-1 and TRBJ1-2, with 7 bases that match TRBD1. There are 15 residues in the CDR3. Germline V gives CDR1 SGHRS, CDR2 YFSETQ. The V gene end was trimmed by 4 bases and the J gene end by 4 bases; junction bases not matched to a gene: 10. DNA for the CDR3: TGCGCCAGCAGCATTGGGACAGCCTCTTTCTATGGCTACACCTTC. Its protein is CASSIGTASFYGYTF.

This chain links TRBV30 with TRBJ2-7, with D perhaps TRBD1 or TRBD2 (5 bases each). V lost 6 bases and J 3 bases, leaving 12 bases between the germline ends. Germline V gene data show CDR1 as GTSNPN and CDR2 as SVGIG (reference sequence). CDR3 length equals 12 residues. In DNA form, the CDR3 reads TGTGCCTGTGGGGGTCACCTCTACGAGCAGTACTTC. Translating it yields CACGGHLYEQYF.

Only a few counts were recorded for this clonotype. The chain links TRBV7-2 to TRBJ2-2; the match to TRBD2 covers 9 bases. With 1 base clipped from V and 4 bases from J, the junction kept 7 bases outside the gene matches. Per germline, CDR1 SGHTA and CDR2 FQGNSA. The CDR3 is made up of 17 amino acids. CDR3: CASSLEGLAGTTGELFF. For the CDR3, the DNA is TGTGCCAGCAGCTTAGAGGGTCTAGCGGGAACCACCGGGGAGCTGTTTTTT. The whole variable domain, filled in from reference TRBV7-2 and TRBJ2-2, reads GAGVSQSPSNKVTEKGKDVELRCDPISGHTALYWYRQSLGQGLEFLIYFQGNSAPDKSGLPSDRFSAERTGGSVSTLTIQRTQQEDSAVYLCASSLEGLAGTTGELFFGEGSRLTVL.

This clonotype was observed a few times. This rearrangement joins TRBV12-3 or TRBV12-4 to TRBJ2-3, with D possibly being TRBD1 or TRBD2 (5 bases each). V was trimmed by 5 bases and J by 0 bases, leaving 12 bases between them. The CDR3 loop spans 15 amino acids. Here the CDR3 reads CASSTPGPSTDTQYF. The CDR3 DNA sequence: TGTGCCAGCAGTACCCCGGGGCCGAGCACAGATACGCAGTATTTT.

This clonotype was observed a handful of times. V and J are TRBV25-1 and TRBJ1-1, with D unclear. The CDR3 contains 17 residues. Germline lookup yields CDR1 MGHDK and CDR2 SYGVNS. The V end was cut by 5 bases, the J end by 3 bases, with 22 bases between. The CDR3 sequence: CASSLYPGGNGDTEAFF. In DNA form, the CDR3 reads TGTGCCAGCAGTCTATACCCCGGAGGTAACGGGGACACTGAAGCTTTCTTT.

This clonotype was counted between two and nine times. CDR3 sequence reads: CASSVGDSYNSPLHF. The CDR3, as DNA: TGTGCCAGCAGCGTGGGGGACTCCTATAATTCACCCCTCCACTTT. The gene calls are TRBV12-3 or TRBV12-4 and TRBJ1-6; D is perhaps TRBD1 (5 bases). V shed 6 bases and J shed 0 bases, with 9 bases lying between them. This CDR3 has 15 amino acids.

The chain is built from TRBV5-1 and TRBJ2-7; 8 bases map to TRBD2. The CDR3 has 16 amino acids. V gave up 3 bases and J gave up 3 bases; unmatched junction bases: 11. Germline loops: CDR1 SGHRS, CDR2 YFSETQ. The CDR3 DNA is TGCGCCAGCAGCTACTTGGGCGGGGGGCCCCTCTACGAGCAGTACTTC. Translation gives CASSYLGGGPLYEQYF. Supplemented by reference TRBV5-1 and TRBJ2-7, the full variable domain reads KAGVTQTPRYLIKTRGQQVTLSCSPISGHRSVSWYQQTPGQGLQFLFEYFSETQRNKGNFPGRFSGRQFSNSRSEMNVSTLELGDSALYLCASSYLGGGPLYEQYFGPGTRLTVT.

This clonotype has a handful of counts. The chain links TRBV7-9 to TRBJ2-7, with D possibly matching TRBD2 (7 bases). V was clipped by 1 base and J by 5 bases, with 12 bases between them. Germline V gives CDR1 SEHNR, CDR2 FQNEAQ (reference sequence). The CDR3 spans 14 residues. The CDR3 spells CASSLETGGDEQYF. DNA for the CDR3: TGTGCCAGCAGCTTAGAGACGGGGGGCGACGAGCAGTACTTC.

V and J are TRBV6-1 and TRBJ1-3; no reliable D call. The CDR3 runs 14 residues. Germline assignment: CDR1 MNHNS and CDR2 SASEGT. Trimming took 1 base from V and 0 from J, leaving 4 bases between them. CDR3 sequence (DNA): TGTGCCAGCAGTGAAGGGAGCTCTGGAAACACCATATATTTT. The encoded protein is CASSEGSSGNTIYF.

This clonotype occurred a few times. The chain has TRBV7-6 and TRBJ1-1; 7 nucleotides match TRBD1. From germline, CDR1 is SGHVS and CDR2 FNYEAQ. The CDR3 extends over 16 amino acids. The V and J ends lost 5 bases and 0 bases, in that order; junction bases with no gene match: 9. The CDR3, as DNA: TGTGCCAGCAGCCCTCCAGGGACAGCCTTGAACACTGAAGCTTTCTTT. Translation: CASSPPGTALNTEAFF.

The CDR3: CASSYDQNTGELFF. CDR3 bases: TGTGCCAGCAGTTACGATCAAAACACCGGGGAGCTGTTTTTT. The chain has TRBV6-5 and TRBJ2-2; D not resolved. The CDR3 covers 14 residues. V gave up 2 bases and J gave up 2 bases, with 6 bases separating them. Germline CDR1 is MNHEY and CDR2 is SVGAGI.

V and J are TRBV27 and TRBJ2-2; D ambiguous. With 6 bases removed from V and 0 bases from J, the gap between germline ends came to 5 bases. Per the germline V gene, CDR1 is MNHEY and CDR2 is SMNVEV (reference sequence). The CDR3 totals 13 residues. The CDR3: CASRRSNTGELFF. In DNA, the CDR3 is TGTGCCAGCAGGCGGTCGAACACCGGGGAGCTGTTTTTT.

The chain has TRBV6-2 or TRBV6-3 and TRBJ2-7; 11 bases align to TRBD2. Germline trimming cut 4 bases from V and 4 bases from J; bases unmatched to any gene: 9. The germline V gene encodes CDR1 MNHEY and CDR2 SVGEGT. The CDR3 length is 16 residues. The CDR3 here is CASSWTPTSGSYEQYF. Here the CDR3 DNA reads TGTGCCAGCAGTTGGACCCCTACTAGCGGGAGTTACGAGCAGTACTTC.